This T cell receptor (beta chain) originates from a study of blood T cell repertoires in COVID-19. The sample holds one count of this clone. This CDR3 region has 13 residues. Trimming removed 3 bases at V and 7 bases at J, with 12 bases between. Germline V CDR1 and CDR2: MNHEY, SVGEGT. Clones were read by immunoSEQ multiplex PCR, and TCRdb kept only the in-frame ones, dropping some. The sample holds roughly 71,000 clones, around 90% seen once. The V gene is TRBV6-2 or TRBV6-3, the J gene TRBJ1-1, with D perhaps TRBD1 (5 bases). This receptor was taken from a man between 50 and 59 years old with acute or convalescent COVID-19. Sequencing was done on a sample of peripheral blood. CDR3 DNA sequence: TGTGCCAGCAGTTATCGAGGACACAGTGAAGCTTTCTTT. Amino acid sequence: CASSYRGHSEAFF.